The clone carrying this T cell receptor beta chain occurred many times. The sample comes from a study of read filtering for tumor transcriptome and immune sequencing. This CDR3 comprises 13 residues. Germline CDR1 and CDR2: DFQATT and SNEGSKA (reference sequence). The V gene lost 6 bases and the J gene lost 2 bases, with 13 bases spanning the gap. The library was built from around 0.4 ug RNA with molecular barcoded adaptors for alpha/delta and beta/gamma chains. TCRdb re-called the reads through MiXCR, storing one row per CDR3 protein. The profile covers 39,000 or so distinct CDR3 sequences, with roughly 13% appearing a single time and about 32% taken by the ten largest.

This chain links TRBV20-1 with TRBJ1-1; D gene ambiguous. This receptor was obtained from a donor older than 35 with multiple myeloma. Material: a population of CD138-negative cells sorted from bone marrow. DNA of the CDR3: TGCAGTGCGAGACGAGATCTAAACACTGAAGCTTTCTTT. Its translation: CSARRDLNTEAFF.